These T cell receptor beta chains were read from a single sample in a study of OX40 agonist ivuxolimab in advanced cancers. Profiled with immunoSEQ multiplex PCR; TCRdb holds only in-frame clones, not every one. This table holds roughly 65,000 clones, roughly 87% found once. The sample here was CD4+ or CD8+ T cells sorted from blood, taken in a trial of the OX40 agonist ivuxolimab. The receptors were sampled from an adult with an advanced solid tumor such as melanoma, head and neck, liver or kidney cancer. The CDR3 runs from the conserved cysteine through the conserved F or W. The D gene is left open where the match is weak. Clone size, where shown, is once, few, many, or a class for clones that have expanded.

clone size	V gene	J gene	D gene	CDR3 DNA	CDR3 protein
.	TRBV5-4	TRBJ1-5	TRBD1	TGTGCCAGCAGCCCGGACAGGGGCCGTCAGCCCCAGCATTTT	CASSPDRGRQPQHF
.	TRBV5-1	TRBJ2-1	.	TGCGCCAGCAGCTTGGTTCCGTACAATGAGCAGTTCTTC	CASSLVPYNEQFF
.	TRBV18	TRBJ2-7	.	TGTGCCAGCTCATTCACAGGGAACCACGAGCAGTACTTC	CASSFTGNHEQYF
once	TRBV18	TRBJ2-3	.	TGTGCCAGCTCACCACCCCAGGGGACAGATACGCAGTATTTT	CASSPPQGTDTQYF
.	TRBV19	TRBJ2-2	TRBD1	TGTGCCAGTAGTATTGGGACAGGGACCACCGGGGAGCTGTTTTTT	CASSIGTGTTGELFF
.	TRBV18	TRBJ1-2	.	TGTGCCAGCTCACCTGAGAGGGACTATGGCTACACCTTC	CASSPERDYGYTF
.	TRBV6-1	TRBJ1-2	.	TGTGCCAGCAGTGAAGCGGAAAGGGGTGGCTACACCTTC	CASSEAERGGYTF
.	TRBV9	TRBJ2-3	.	TGTGCCAGCAGCCCTCGGGGCCGTGGCACAGATACGCAGTATTTT	CASSPRGRGTDTQYF
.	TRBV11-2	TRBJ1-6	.	TGTGCCAGCAGCTCAATCGGACGGGGTAATTCACCCCTCCACTTT	CASSSIGRGNSPLHF
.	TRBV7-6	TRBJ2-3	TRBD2	TGTGCCAGCAGCTTACCTTCGAGCGGGGGGGCTAAAGATACGCAGTATTTT	CASSLPSSGGAKDTQYF
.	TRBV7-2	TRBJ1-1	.	TGTGCCAGCAGCTTAGCGAGTGTGGGGGACGCGTTGGCCGCTTTCTTT	CASSLASVGDALAAFF
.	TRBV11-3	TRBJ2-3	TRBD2	TGTGCCAGCAGCTTGGGGGGGACAGATACGCAGTATTTT	CASSLGGTDTQYF
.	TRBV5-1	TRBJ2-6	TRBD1	TGCGCCAGCAGCGTAACAGGGGATGGGGCCAACGTCCTGACTTTC	CASSVTGDGANVLTF
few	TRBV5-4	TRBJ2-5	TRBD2	TGTGCCAGCAGCTCGTCGGGGGGGCCAAGGGAGACCCAGTACTTC	CASSSSGGPRETQYF
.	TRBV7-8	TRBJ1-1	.	TGTGCCAGCAGCTTAGAGAGGGAGACTGAAGCTTTCTTT	CASSLERETEAFF
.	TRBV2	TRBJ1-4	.	TGTGCCAGCAGGCAGGGACACGGTAATGAAAAACTGTTTTTT	CASRQGHGNEKLFF
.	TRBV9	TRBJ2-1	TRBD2	TGTGCCAGCAGCGGGGGACTAACATACAATGAGCAGTTCTTC	CASSGGLTYNEQFF
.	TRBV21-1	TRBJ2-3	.	TGTGCCAGCAGCCCCCTCCAGGGGGCGCCGGCCTCTAGCACAGATACGCAGTATTTT	CASSPLQGAPASSTDTQYF
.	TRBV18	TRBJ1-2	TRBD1	TGTGCCAGCTCGGGACAGTCCTATGGCTACACCTTC	CASSGQSYGYTF
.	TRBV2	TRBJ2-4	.	TGTGCCAGCACTCTCGGGCTAGGGGCCAAAAACATTCAGTACTTC	CASTLGLGAKNIQYF
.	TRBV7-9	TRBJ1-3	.	TGTGCCAGCAGCTTAGAGACACGATCCTCTGGAAACACCATATATTTT	CASSLETRSSGNTIYF
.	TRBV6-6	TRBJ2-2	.	TGTGCCAGCAAAGGGTCGGGGAACACCGGGGAGCTGTTTTTT	CASKGSGNTGELFF